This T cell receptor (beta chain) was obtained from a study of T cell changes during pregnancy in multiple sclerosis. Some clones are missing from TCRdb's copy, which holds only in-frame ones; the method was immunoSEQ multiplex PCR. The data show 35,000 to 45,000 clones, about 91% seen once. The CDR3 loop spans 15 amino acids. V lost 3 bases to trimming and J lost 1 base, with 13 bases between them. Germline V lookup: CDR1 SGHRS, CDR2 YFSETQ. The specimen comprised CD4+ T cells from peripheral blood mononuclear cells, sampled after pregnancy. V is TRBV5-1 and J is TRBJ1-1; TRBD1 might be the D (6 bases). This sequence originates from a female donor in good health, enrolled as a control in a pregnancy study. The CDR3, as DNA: TGCGCCAGCAGCTCTTCCTCACAGGGGAACACTGAAGCTTTCTTT. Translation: CASSSSSQGNTEAFF.